Shown below are 14 T cell receptor beta chains from a single sample sequenced in a study of T cell responses to AZD1222 COVID-19 vaccine. Measured with immunoSEQ multiplex PCR; TCRdb has only the in-frame clones, and not every one. This table holds 200,000 to 250,000 clones, about 95% found once. This specimen was peripheral blood, taken 28 days after the second dose of the MenACWY control vaccine. The receptors stem from an adult who received the MenACWY meningococcal vaccine as a control.

The V and J genes are TRBV24-1 and TRBJ2-2; unclear D gene. This CDR3 region has 11 residues. V lost 9 bases and J lost 5, with 6 bases in between. The V gene's germline CDR1 is KGHDR and CDR2 SFDVKD. The DNA of the CDR3 is TGTGCCACCTCGCAAACCGGGGAGCTGTTTTTT. Translating it yields CATSQTGELFF.

V gene TRBV7-9 combines with J gene TRBJ1-1; no clear D gene. The CDR3 runs to 14 residues. The V end was cut by 3 bases, the J end by 5 bases, with 13 bases between. Germline V CDR1 and CDR2: SEHNR, FQNEAQ (reference sequence). The CDR3 DNA follows: TGTGCCAGCAGCTTGCTGGCCTCGGAAACTGAAGCTTTCTTT. Translation gives CASSLLASETEAFF.

This chain uses TRBV15 with TRBJ2-1; 7 bases map to TRBD1. CDR3 size: 15 residues. CDR1 and CDR2 (germline): LNHNV, YYDKDF (reference sequence). V shed 3 bases and J 8 bases; nucleotides not matched to a gene: 10. In nucleotides, the CDR3 is TGTGCCACCAGCAGGACAGGGTCTGAAGTGGATGAGCAGTTCTTC. It is translated as CATSRTGSEVDEQFF.

The chain carries TRBV5-4 and TRBJ2-4; no reliable D call. The CDR3 is 12 residues long. The V gene's germline CDR1 is SGHNT and CDR2 YYREEE (reference sequence). With 4 bases removed from V and 6 bases from J, the gap between germline ends came to 8 bases. CDR3 in amino acids: CASSGTTNIQYF. In DNA, the CDR3 is TGTGCCAGCAGCGGAACTACAAACATTCAGTACTTC.

This clone was seen a single time. The rearrangement uses TRBV2 and TRBJ1-2; 8 positions agree with TRBD1. V shed 2 bases, J shed 0 bases, and the junction held 2 bases outside the gene matches. In germline, CDR1 is SNHLY, CDR2 FYNNEI. This CDR3 spans 15 amino acids. The DNA for the CDR3 is TGTGCCAGCAGTGAATTGGGACAGGCTAACTATGGCTACACCTTC. Translated, it gives CASSELGQANYGYTF.

The chain has TRBV4-3 and TRBJ2-3; D not certain. Germline CDR1 and CDR2: LGHNA and YSLEER. The CDR3 totals 13 residues. The ends were cut back, 4 bases at V and 3 bases at J, with 8 bases in the middle. This chain's CDR3 is CASSPLGTDTQYF. In nucleotides, the CDR3 is TGCGCCAGCAGCCCCTTGGGGACAGATACGCAGTATTTT.

This clone was counted a single time. The CDR3, as DNA: TGTGCCAGTAGTATCCAGGGAGGAGGTGAAAAACTGTTTTTT. Translated, it gives CASSIQGGGEKLFF. V usage is TRBV19 and J usage is TRBJ1-4, with TRBD1 as a possible D gene (5 bases). This CDR3 is built from 14 residues. Germline CDR1 is LNHDA and CDR2 is SQIVND (reference sequence). V lost 3 bases and J lost 7, with 12 bases in between.

The rearrangement joins TRBV28 to TRBJ1-5; 7 nucleotides align to TRBD1. Germline CDR1 and CDR2: MDHEN and SYDVKM. Losses at the gene ends were 6 bases for V and 3 bases for J; bases not matched to a gene: 11. There are 16 residues in the CDR3. CDR3 protein: CASRKARQGDNQPQHF. The CDR3 nucleotides read TGTGCCAGCAGAAAGGCCCGACAGGGCGACAATCAGCCCCAGCATTTT.

J is TRBJ1-3 and V is TRBV6-2 or TRBV6-3; D remains unclear. The length of the CDR3 is 15 residues. V lost 6 bases to trimming and J lost 4 bases, with 16 bases between them. The germline CDR1 and CDR2 sequences are MNHEY and SVGEGT. The CDR3 spells CASSPPRGLGNTIYF. As DNA, the CDR3 is TGTGCCAGCAGCCCGCCGCGGGGTCTGGGAAACACCATATATTTT.

The chain uses TRBV19 and TRBJ1-1; tentative D call: TRBD1 (5 bases). Per germline, CDR1 LNHDA and CDR2 SQIVND (reference sequence). V was clipped by 9 bases and J by 5 bases, with 16 bases between them. This CDR3 is built from 13 residues. Here the CDR3 reads CASSLGGRTEAFF. The DNA of the CDR3 is TGTGCCAGCTCATTGGGGGGGAGGACTGAAGCTTTCTTT.

The CDR3 is CASSESGASYEQYF. CDR3 in DNA: TGTGCCAGCAGTGAAAGCGGGGCTTCCTACGAGCAGTACTTC. The chain has TRBV6-1 and TRBJ2-7, with 7 nucleotides matching TRBD2. V lost 2 bases and J lost 1; bases outside the gene matches: 2. The CDR3 spans 14 residues. Germline V gene lookup returns CDR1 MNHNS and CDR2 SASEGT.

The chain carries TRBV5-1 and TRBJ2-7, with TRBD1 identical over 9 bases. J was trimmed by 6 bases and V by 4 bases; bases with no gene match: 8. CDR1 and CDR2 (germline): SGHRS, YFSETQ. This CDR3 region has 14 residues. The CDR3 nucleotides are TGCGCCAGCAGCCTGGAGGGACAGGGCCCCGAGCAGTACTTC. Protein product: CASSLEGQGPEQYF.

The rearrangement joins TRBV10-3 to TRBJ1-3, with D unclear. CDR1 is ENHRY and CDR2 is SYGVKD in the germline V gene. Trimming removed 10 bases from V and 0 bases from J, with 19 bases in between. CDR3 length: 16 residues. The CDR3 protein is CATALDPVYSGNTIYF. CDR3 DNA: TGTGCCACCGCTTTAGACCCTGTTTACTCTGGAAACACCATATATTTT.

V and J are TRBV25-1 and TRBJ2-1; 15 bases align to TRBD2. CDR1 is MGHDK, CDR2 SYGVNS, per germline. After removal of 4 bases from V and 2 bases from J, the junction contained 3 bases not matched to a gene. The CDR3 is 17 residues long. CDR3 coding DNA: TGTGCCAGCAGTGGAGGACTAGCGGGAGGGCCCTACAATGAGCAGTTCTTC. It codes for CASSGGLAGGPYNEQFF.